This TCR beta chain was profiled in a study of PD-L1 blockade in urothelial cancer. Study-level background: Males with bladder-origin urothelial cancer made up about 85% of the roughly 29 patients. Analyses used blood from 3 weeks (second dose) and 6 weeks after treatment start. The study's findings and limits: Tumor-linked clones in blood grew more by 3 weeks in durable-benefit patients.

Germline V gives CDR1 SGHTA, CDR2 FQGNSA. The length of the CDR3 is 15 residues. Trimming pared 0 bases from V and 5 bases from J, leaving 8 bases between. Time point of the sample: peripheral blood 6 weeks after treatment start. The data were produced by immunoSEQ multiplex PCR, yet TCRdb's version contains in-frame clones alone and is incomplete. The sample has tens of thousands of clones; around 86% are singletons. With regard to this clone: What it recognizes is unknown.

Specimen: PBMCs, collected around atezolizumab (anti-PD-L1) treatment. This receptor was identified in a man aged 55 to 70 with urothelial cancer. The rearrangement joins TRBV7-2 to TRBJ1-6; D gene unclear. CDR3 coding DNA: TGTGCCAGCAGCTTAGCTGGCGGAAATAATTCACCCCTCCACTTT. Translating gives CASSLAGGNNSPLHF. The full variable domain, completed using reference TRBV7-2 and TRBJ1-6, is GAGVSQSPSNKVTEKGKDVELRCDPISGHTALYWYRQSLGQGLEFLIYFQGNSAPDKSGLPSDRFSAERTGGSVSTLTIQRTQQEDSAVYLCASSLAGGNNSPLHFGNGTRLTVT.